This T cell receptor (beta chain) comes out of a study of T cell changes during pregnancy in multiple sclerosis. Measured with immunoSEQ multiplex PCR; TCRdb has only the in-frame clones, and not every one. Seen here are around 70,000 clones, 92% observed once, and the top ten hold 2% to 2.5%. Sequences were derived from peripheral blood, sampled before pregnancy. The TCR was taken from a female donor with multiple sclerosis, enrolled in a pregnancy study.

The CDR3 sequence is CASSDPGNTEAFF. The CDR3 coding sequence is TGTGCCAGCAGCGATCCAGGGAACACTGAAGCTTTCTTT. The V call is TRBV9, the J call TRBJ1-1; D is uncertain. V was pared by 3 bases and J by 1 base, with 7 bases between. The CDR3 contains 13 residues. Germline V gene lookup returns CDR1 SGDLS and CDR2 YYNGEE.